This passage covers 7 T cell receptor beta chains from one sample sequenced in a study of cytomegalovirus exposure and HLA in healthy donors. PCR employed 60 Vbeta and 13 Jbeta primers. Assay used: immunoSEQ multiplex PCR; TCRdb lists only in-frame clones, some missing. This table has about 210,000 clones, about 85% appearing once. The sample consisted of PBMCs. These receptors came from a male donor in good health and CMV-seropositive.

V is TRBV29-1 and J is TRBJ2-7, with a tentative D call TRBD1 (6 bases). Germline-derived CDR1 and CDR2 are SQVTM and ANQGSEA. This CDR3 has 12 residues. The V end lost 7 bases, the J end lost 1 base, and 11 bases lay between the germline ends. The DNA for the CDR3 is TGCAGCGGGTGGACAGCGTCCTACGAGCAGTACTTC. It is translated as CSGWTASYEQYF.

This chain joins TRBV7-3 and TRBJ2-2, with TRBD1 identical over 9 bases. V lost 5 bases and J lost 7; bases outside the gene matches: 11. This CDR3 contains 16 residues. In germline, CDR1 is SGHTA, CDR2 FQGTGA. The CDR3 DNA follows: TGTGCCAGCAGCCTGGCGGGACAGGGTGTAATCGGGGAGCTGTTTTTT. Protein product: CASSLAGQGVIGELFF.

The genes are TRBV19 and TRBJ1-1; weak D call: TRBD1 (5 bases). With 7 bases removed from V and 7 bases from J, the gap between germline ends came to 19 bases. CDR1 is LNHDA, CDR2 SQIVND, per germline (reference sequence). The CDR3 is made up of 14 amino acids. The CDR3 DNA reads as TGTGCCAGTAACCAAATTCAGCGACAGCTTGAAGCTTTCTTT. Translating it yields CASNQIQRQLEAFF.

V usage is TRBV7-2 and J usage is TRBJ2-6; D remains unclear. The CDR3 covers 17 residues. In germline, CDR1 is SGHTA, CDR2 FQGNSA. Deletions cut 5 bases from V and 0 bases from J, with 14 bases between. This CDR3 reads CASSPSVRLSGANVLTF. The CDR3 DNA reads TGTGCCAGCAGCCCGTCGGTCAGGCTCTCTGGGGCCAACGTCCTGACTTTC.

The chain combines TRBV6-5 with TRBJ1-1, with a weak D call TRBD1 (5 bases). The CDR3 spans 14 residues. Germline lookup yields CDR1 MNHEY and CDR2 SVGAGI. V dropped 9 bases and J dropped 0 bases, with 14 bases sitting between them. In nucleotides, the CDR3 is TGTGCCAGTGCCCTCGGGGGAGTGAACACTGAAGCTTTCTTT. Residues: CASALGGVNTEAFF.

The chain combines TRBV6-5 with TRBJ1-3, with 10 nucleotides matching TRBD1. CDR3 length: 15 residues. Germline assignment: CDR1 MNHEY and CDR2 SVGAGI. V lost 6 bases to trimming and J lost 6 bases; unmatched junction nucleotides: 8. In DNA, the CDR3 is TGTGCCAGCAGAGGATCCGGGACAGGGGAAAACACCATATATTTT. Translating gives CASRGSGTGENTIYF.

The rearrangement joins TRBV15 to TRBJ2-5; 8 nucleotides agree with TRBD1. V lost 3 bases to trimming and J lost 2 bases; unmatched junction nucleotides: 8. Germline V gene sequence: CDR1 LNHNV, CDR2 YYDKDF (reference sequence). The CDR3 length is 16 residues. The CDR3 DNA reads as TGTGCCACCAGCAGGGACAGGGTGCGCAGGCAAGAGACCCAGTACTTC. This gives the protein CATSRDRVRRQETQYF.